This TCR beta chain emerged from a study of blood T cell repertoires in COVID-19. As for the study in general: Material from acute and convalescent COVID-19 was sourced from the United States, Italy and Spain.

Participants were aged about 18 to 89 years, lived in roughly 23 US areas, and enrolled virtually. Participant-reported clinical history was the basis for cohort assignment. Recovered Cohort 3 donors showed two negative PCRs, clearance, or symptom resolution. TCRdb's table, derived via immunoSEQ multiplex PCR, lists solely in-frame clones and lacks some. The sample lists 300,000 or so clones; more than 75% were seen once. What was sequenced was PBMCs or T cells enriched from blood (not recorded which). This receptor was obtained from a woman in her twenties or thirties who had recovered from COVID-19.

The CDR3 coding sequence is TGTGCCAGCTCACAGACTAGCGGGGGATCAGAGACCCAGTACTTC. As protein: CASSQTSGGSETQYF. This chain links TRBV18 with TRBJ2-5, with 12 positions matching TRBD2. Germline lookup yields CDR1 KGHSH and CDR2 LQKENI. CDR3 length equals 15 residues. Germline trimming cut 4 bases from V and 4 bases from J; bases unmatched to any gene: 4.